This is a list of T cell receptor beta chains from one sample in a study of cytomegalovirus exposure and HLA in healthy donors. The table came from immunoSEQ multiplex PCR; TCRdb's copy has only in-frame clones and leaves some out. The sample records 100,000 to 150,000 clones, 65% to 80% being singletons. What was sequenced was PBMCs. Receptor source: a woman aged 55-70 years in good health and CMV-seropositive. Each CDR3 is given with its conserved first and last residue.

V: TRBV7-9; J: TRBJ1-2; CDR3: CASSLGRVRRGLGYTF
V: TRBV4-3; J: TRBJ2-7; CDR3: CASSQAGTGDYEQYF
V: TRBV9; J: TRBJ1-3; CDR3: CASREGGREAGNTIYF
V: TRBV5-1; J: TRBJ2-7; CDR3: CASRDAGTYEQYF
V: TRBV9; J: TRBJ2-3; CDR3: CASSVGVFDTQYF
V: TRBV19; J: TRBJ1-2; CDR3: CASSTDRAQHLNYGYTF
V: TRBV7-6; J: TRBJ2-3; CDR3: CASTLGRGGTDTQYF
V: TRBV29-1; J: TRBJ2-2; CDR3: CSVYLLSTGGWPGELFF
V: TRBV6-5; J: TRBJ1-4; CDR3: CASRFGDSTNEKLFF
V: TRBV6-5; J: TRBJ1-5; CDR3: CASSYSSGQPQHF
V: TRBV19; J: TRBJ1-1; CDR3: CASSIVQGYEAFF
V: TRBV11-1; J: TRBJ2-3; CDR3: CASSQQTGRDTDTQYF
V: TRBV5-1; J: TRBJ2-1; CDR3: CASSYSLAGLDEQFF
V: TRBV19; J: TRBJ1-6; CDR3: CASSIAHPGRSPLHF
V: TRBV4-1; J: -; CDR3: CASSQDNVPLFAEQYF
V: TRBV27; J: TRBJ2-7; CDR3: CASSLTGTHEQYF
V: TRBV6-4; J: TRBJ1-5; CDR3: CASSGGENQPQHF
V: TRBV4-2; J: TRBJ2-7; CDR3: CASSLGLAASEQYF
V: TRBV6-1; J: TRBJ2-1; CDR3: CASSRLALTDNEQFF
V: TRBV7-9; J: TRBJ2-7; CDR3: CASGAEGPEQYF
V: TRBV5-6; J: TRBJ1-2; CDR3: CASNRYSWTANYGYTF
V: TRBV7-8; J: TRBJ1-1; CDR3: CASSLGTGLLNTEAFF
V: TRBV5-1; J: TRBJ2-7; CDR3: CASSSYSSYEQYF
V: TRBV7-2; J: TRBJ1-1; CDR3: CASRPPGIRGTEAFF
V: TRBV7-6; J: TRBJ2-3; CDR3: CASSSASDISSTDTQYF
V: TRBV11-1; J: TRBJ2-5; CDR3: CASSLTDRGYQETQYF
V: TRBV30; J: TRBJ1-4; CDR3: CAWSVQGGKLFF
V: TRBV4-3; J: TRBJ1-1; CDR3: CASSQNSGWANTEAFF
V: TRBV5-6; J: TRBJ2-2; CDR3: CASSGTANTGELFF
V: TRBV7-2; J: TRBJ2-6; CDR3: CAGSTGGSSGANVLTF
V: TRBV19; J: TRBJ1-5; CDR3: CASSRGTGNQPQHF
V: TRBV5-4; J: TRBJ1-2; CDR3: CASSPYSATYGYTF
V: TRBV7-9; J: TRBJ1-5; CDR3: CASSLADRGDQPQHF
V: TRBV5-1; J: TRBJ2-1; CDR3: CASSHLAGVSKGGNEQFF
V: TRBV7-2; J: TRBJ1-4; CDR3: CASSYRGPGEKLFF
V: TRBV30; J: TRBJ1-6; CDR3: CAWSLAGQPNSPLHF
V: TRBV5-1; J: TRBJ1-2; CDR3: CASSLGQGTGEGYTF
V: TRBV28; J: TRBJ1-4; CDR3: CASGPGQDSEKLFF
V: TRBV7-9; J: TRBJ1-1; CDR3: CASSLQGVNTEAFF
V: TRBV18; J: TRBJ2-1; CDR3: CASSPPPATGSYNEQFF
V: TRBV7-3; J: TRBJ2-7; CDR3: CASSLGQGNYEQYF
V: TRBV7-9; J: TRBJ2-1; CDR3: CASSLAGGRPSEQFF
V: TRBV27; J: TRBJ1-1; CDR3: CASSRKTGVDMNTEAFF
V: TRBV5-8; J: TRBJ1-4; CDR3: CASSLTGELEKLFF
V: TRBV7-9; J: TRBJ1-4; CDR3: CASSPTGGQEKLFF
V: TRBV6-1; J: TRBJ1-3; CDR3: CASSLDRYSGNTIYF
V: TRBV14; J: TRBJ2-2; CDR3: CASSQDGYTGELFF
V: TRBV7-2; J: TRBJ1-1; CDR3: CASSLVQGATEAFF
V: TRBV30; J: TRBJ1-2; CDR3: CAWSVRWDYYGYTF
V: TRBV18; J: TRBJ1-6; CDR3: CASSPGQVNSPLHF
V: TRBV6-6; J: TRBJ1-2; CDR3: CASSLTGNHGYTF
V: TRBV5-6; J: TRBJ1-2; CDR3: CASSLGGEFGYTF